This T cell receptor beta chain emerged from a study of blood T cell repertoires in COVID-19. For the study at large: Sample material is recorded as cDNA or gDNA derived from T cells, B-cell-depleted T cells, or PBMCs.

Per the study methods: Reference gene primer amplification in the assay estimated nucleated cell counts. The repertoire was sequenced with immunoSEQ multiplex PCR; TCRdb's copy has only in-frame clones and lacks some. From that table come the V and J calls and clone size; the DNA was used to work out D and trimming. In the table there are 120,000 or so clones, around 63% of which are singletons. Germline V CDR1 and CDR2: SGDLS, YYNGEE. V was pared by 0 bases and J by 0 bases, with 4 bases of the junction left unmatched. This CDR3 is 17 amino acids long. The chain links TRBV9 to TRBJ2-3; 10 bases fit TRBD2. This clonotype was sampled from a woman in her sixties or seventies with acute or convalescent COVID-19. The sequenced sample was peripheral blood. CDR3 region: CASSVAPSGSSTDTQYF. DNA for the CDR3: TGTGCCAGCAGCGTAGCTCCTAGCGGGAGCAGCACAGATACGCAGTATTTT.